This T cell receptor beta chain was captured in a study of blood T cell repertoires in COVID-19. For the study at large: Samples taken during acute and convalescent COVID-19 were collected in the United States, Italy and Spain.

Per the original methods: Reference gene primer amplification yielded estimated nucleated cell counts. Produced via immunoSEQ multiplex PCR; TCRdb's table is partial and in-frame only. V and J calls and clone size are as listed in that table; D and trimming were resolved from the DNA. The sample holds approximately 250,000 clones; around four fifths are singletons and the top ten take over 5.5%. The origin of this receptor is a woman aged 55 to 70 with active or convalescent COVID-19. Material for sequencing was peripheral blood.

The CDR3, as DNA: TGCGCCAGCAGACAACCGGGACAGGTGAAAGATACGCAGTATTTT. Translated: CASRQPGQVKDTQYF. The chain recombines TRBV10-1 with TRBJ2-3, with 8 bases aligning to TRBD1. V shed 6 bases, J shed 5 bases, and the junction held 10 bases outside the gene matches. The CDR3 is made up of 15 amino acids. CDR1 and CDR2 from the germline V gene are WNHNN and SYGVQD (reference sequence).